This T cell receptor (beta chain) originates from a study of blood T cells in healthy people across ages. Findings and limits, study-wide: When set beside aged donors, long-lived donors presented more naive CD4+ cells and higher diversity.

This clonotype was detected a few times. Its matching antigen is unknown. PCR was performed a second time for roughly 7 to 11 cycles using a sample-barcoded 5' primer and a J-beta primer mix. TCRdb analysed the 5' RACE reads with MiXCR anew, one entry per CDR3 protein. This sample yields nearly 1 million distinct CDR3 sequences, of which around 54% are seen a single time; over 20% belongs to the top ten. Extraction of total RNA produced a minimum of 5 micrograms from each sample. The material sequenced was blood. This receptor was obtained from a woman aged 55-69 years in good health.

The CDR3 DNA follows: TGTGCCAGCAGCTTAGTTCTCCGAATAGCGGGCGCCCTTCGGGCCCACGAGCAGTACTTC. As protein: CASSLVLRIAGALRAHEQYF. The chain carries TRBV11-2 and TRBJ2-7, with 7 bases lining up with TRBD2. Looked up from germline, CDR1 is SGHAT and CDR2 is FQNNGV. The V segment lost 1 base and the J segment 5 bases; nucleotides outside the gene matches: 23. The CDR3 runs to 20 residues.